This is a list of T cell receptor beta chains from one sample in a study of T cells after yellow fever vaccination. Via MiXCR, TCRdb re-called the 5' RACE reads, giving one row per CDR3 protein. The repertoire includes roughly 170,000 distinct CDR3 sequences, roughly a tenth of them detected once, and approximately 35% sits in the top ten. The source was CD8+ T cells sorted from PBMCs, collected 45 days after the yellow fever booster vaccination. These receptors were taken from a man between 18 and 29 years old who received the YFV17D yellow fever vaccine. CDR3s include the opening cysteine and the closing phenylalanine or tryptophan. Each record gives: D gene, J gene, clone size, V gene, CDR3 DNA, CDR3 protein. A D gene is named only where the DNA matches it firmly. Clone size, where shown, is once, few, many, or a class for clones that have expanded.

>-|TRBJ1-3|-|TRBV9
TGTGCCAGCACCGGTGCGTCCTACCCCTCTGGAAACACCATATATTTT
CASTGASYPSGNTIYF
>-|TRBJ1-2|-|TRBV20-1
TGCAGTGTAGAAGGGGCCGTGGATAACTATGGCTACACCTTC
CSVEGAVDNYGYTF
>TRBD1|TRBJ1-1|few|TRBV11-2
TGTGCCAGCAGCTCCGGACAGGGCGGGTACGTGAACACTGAAGCTTTCTTT
CASSSGQGGYVNTEAFF
>-|TRBJ2-1|few|TRBV7-8
TGTGCCAGCAGCTTAGCTTTGGGCGGGGGCCTTAACAATGAGCAGTTCTTC
CASSLALGGGLNNEQFF
>TRBD1|TRBJ1-5|-|TRBV19
TGTGCCAGTAGTATGGGACAGGGTGTCTTGGGCAATCAGCCCCAGCATTTT
CASSMGQGVLGNQPQHF
>-|TRBJ2-2|-|TRBV6-2/TRBV6-3
TGTGCCAGCAGTTACAATGCGGGGTCGAACACCGGGGAGCTGTTTTTT
CASSYNAGSNTGELFF
>-|TRBJ2-3|few|TRBV27
TGTGCCAGCAGTTTATCGGGCCCTGTCGGCACAGATACGCAGTATTTT
CASSLSGPVGTDTQYF
>-|TRBJ1-1|few|TRBV6-2/TRBV6-3
TGTGCCAGCCCGTGGGGTTGGGGCACGGGGACTGAAGCTTTCTTT
CASPWGWGTGTEAFF
>-|TRBJ1-4|few|TRBV4-3
TGCGCCAGCAGCCAAGATTCAGGGACAACTAATGAAAAACTGTTTTTT
CASSQDSGTTNEKLFF
>TRBD2|TRBJ2-1|-|TRBV7-9
TGTGCCAGCAGCTTAGAGCGGGGCCAATACAATGAGCAGTTCTTC
CASSLERGQYNEQFF
>-|TRBJ1-4|-|TRBV4-1
TGCGCCAGCAGCCCTCTCGCCGGGGCTAATGAAAAACTGTTTTTT
CASSPLAGANEKLFF
>-|TRBJ2-1|few|TRBV9
TGTGCCAGCAGCGTAGGCTTCGACTCCTACAATGAGCAGTTCTTC
CASSVGFDSYNEQFF
>-|TRBJ1-2|-|TRBV12-3/TRBV12-4
TGTGCCAGCACTTCGACGGCCTATGGCTACACCTTC
CASTSTAYGYTF
>TRBD1|TRBJ1-5|-|TRBV7-9
TGTGCCAGCAGGGATACAGGGGACCATCAGCCCCAGCATTTT
CASRDTGDHQPQHF
>TRBD1|TRBJ2-1|few|TRBV4-1
TGCGCCAGCAGCCCCCGGGACAGGGAATATAATGAGCAGTTCTTC
CASSPRDREYNEQFF
>-|TRBJ2-1|-|TRBV6-2/TRBV6-3
TGTGCCAGCAGTATGGACACTAGCTCCTACAATGAGCAGTTCTTC
CASSMDTSSYNEQFF
>TRBD1|TRBJ2-2|-|TRBV6-2/TRBV6-3
TGTGCCAGCAGTTACTCTACCCGGGACAGGGGAAACACCGGGGAGCTGTTTTTT
CASSYSTRDRGNTGELFF
>-|TRBJ2-1|-|TRBV7-8
TGTGCCAGCAGCTTAGGTCCAGGGCCCTACAATGAGCAGTTCTTC
CASSLGPGPYNEQFF
>-|TRBJ1-1|few|TRBV7-9
TGTGCCAGCAGCTCCCTTGGGGCGAGGAACACTGAAGCTTTCTTT
CASSSLGARNTEAFF
>TRBD2|TRBJ2-1|many|TRBV6-4
TGTGCCAGCAGTGACGGCTCGGGGGGGCTTGGGGAGCAGTTCTTC
CASSDGSGGLGEQFF
>-|TRBJ2-3|-|TRBV7-2
TGTGCCAGCAGCTTATGGGGGGGGCCCGGGGATACGCAGTATTTT
CASSLWGGPGDTQYF
>-|TRBJ2-3|-|TRBV5-1
TGCGCCAGCAGCGCCGACAGCGCCGGAGATACGCAGTATTTT
CASSADSAGDTQYF
>TRBD2|TRBJ2-3|-|TRBV5-1
TGCGCCAGCAGCCTTATCGGGACTAGCGGGGGCCCGGATACGCAGTATTTT
CASSLIGTSGGPDTQYF
>-|TRBJ1-4|few|TRBV4-1
TGCGCCAGCAGCCAACGGGCGGGGACAAATAATGAAAAACTGTTTTTT
CASSQRAGTNNEKLFF
>-|TRBJ2-1|-|TRBV29-1
TGCAGCGCCTCGGTGGGTCCAGCGGAGCAGTTCTTC
CSASVGPAEQFF
>TRBD1|TRBJ2-7|many|TRBV4-1
TGCGCCAGCAGCCATACATCGGGACAGGGCTACGAGCAGTACTTC
CASSHTSGQGYEQYF
>-|TRBJ2-5|-|TRBV7-8
TGTGCCAGCACCGCGTGGGGAGAGACCCAGTACTTC
CASTAWGETQYF
>TRBD2|TRBJ2-1|-|TRBV4-3
TGCGCCAGCAGCCAAACCAGGGTAGCGGGGGGGCATGAGCAGTTCTTC
CASSQTRVAGGHEQFF
>-|TRBJ1-6|-|TRBV6-5
TGTGCCAGCAGTTACTCCGACAGCTATAATTCACCCCTCCACTTT
CASSYSDSYNSPLHF
>-|TRBJ2-3|few|TRBV7-9
TGTGCCAGCAGCTTAGTTATGGGGCAAACAAGCACAGATACGCAGTATTTT
CASSLVMGQTSTDTQYF
>-|TRBJ1-5|-|TRBV9
TGTGCCAGCAGCGCGGGGGGGGGCGAGAATCAGCCCCAGCATTTT
CASSAGGGENQPQHF
>TRBD1|TRBJ1-5|few|TRBV23-1
TGCGCCAGCAGTCAATGCACCGGGACAGGGGCTCCAGGTCAGCCCCAGCATTTT
CASSQCTGTGAPGQPQHF
>-|TRBJ1-1|-|TRBV6-5
TGTGCCAGCAGTTACATCGACAACACGGACACTGAAGCTTTCTTT
CASSYIDNTDTEAFF
>TRBD2|TRBJ2-1|-|TRBV20-1
TGCAGTAGACTAGCGGAGTACAATGAGCAGTTCTTC
CSRLAEYNEQFF
>TRBD2|TRBJ2-5|few|TRBV5-1
TGCGCCAGCAGCTCCATTAGCGGGGGGGCGGAGACCCAGTACTTC
CASSSISGGAETQYF
>TRBD1|TRBJ1-2|-|TRBV7-9
TGTGCCAGCAGCCACAGGGGAGACTACTATGGCTACACCTTC
CASSHRGDYYGYTF
>-|TRBJ1-1|-|TRBV29-1
TGCAGCGCTGAATGGCAGGGGAACACTGAAGCTTTCTTT
CSAEWQGNTEAFF
>-|TRBJ2-3|many|TRBV6-5
TGTGCCAGCAGTGATACCTCCCGGGCCCTAGGCACAGATACGCAGTATTTT
CASSDTSRALGTDTQYF
>TRBD2|TRBJ2-5|many|TRBV7-9
TGTGCCAGCCGTACTAGCGCAGAAGAGACCCAGTACTTC
CASRTSAEETQYF
>TRBD1|TRBJ2-5|-|TRBV13
TGTGCCAGCAGCTTGGCGGACAGGGGTAGGGAGACCCAGTACTTC
CASSLADRGRETQYF